The rows below give T cell receptor beta chains drawn from one sample of a study of shared clonotypes between healthy human individuals. Profiling relied on immunoSEQ multiplex PCR, and the TCRdb table lists in-frame clones only, not all of them. Among around 500,000 clones listed, about 85% were seen once. The sequenced sample consisted of PBMCs. These receptor sequences come from a woman between 40 and 55 years old in good health. Some clones in this sample may be carry-over from other donors' samples. Each CDR3 is given with its conserved first and last residue. The D gene is left open where the match is weak. Some rows have no size entry. The others give once, few or many, or a class for an expanded clone.

clone size: once
D gene: TRBD1
V gene: TRBV2
J gene: TRBJ2-7
CDR3 DNA: TGTGCCAGCAGGCCCCCGGGACAGACCTACGAGCAGTACTTC
CDR3 protein: CASRPPGQTYEQYF

clone size: -
D gene: -
V gene: TRBV29-1
J gene: TRBJ2-3
CDR3 DNA: TGCAGCGTTGAACAGGGGTTCGCCACAGATACGCAGTATTTT
CDR3 protein: CSVEQGFATDTQYF

clone size: -
D gene: -
V gene: TRBV9
J gene: TRBJ1-1
CDR3 DNA: TGTGCCAGCAGCCCCCGGGCTGTCGCTGGGGCCATGAACACTGAAGCTTTCTTT
CDR3 protein: CASSPRAVAGAMNTEAFF

clone size: -
D gene: -
V gene: TRBV11-2
J gene: TRBJ1-2
CDR3 DNA: TGTGCCAGCAGCTTGGCAGTGGCTTTTGGCTACACCTTC
CDR3 protein: CASSLAVAFGYTF

clone size: -
D gene: TRBD1
V gene: TRBV5-1
J gene: TRBJ2-2
CDR3 DNA: TGCGCCAGCAGCCCAGACAGGGCACGAGTTAACACCGGGGAGCTGTTTTTT
CDR3 protein: CASSPDRARVNTGELFF

clone size: -
D gene: -
V gene: TRBV10-2
J gene: TRBJ2-5
CDR3 DNA: TGCGCCAGCACACCCCCGGGGGCAGAGACCCAGTACTTC
CDR3 protein: CASTPPGAETQYF

clone size: -
D gene: TRBD2
V gene: TRBV7-6
J gene: TRBJ2-5
CDR3 DNA: TGTGCCAGCAGCAAGGGTGGACTAGCGGGAGTGGGAGAGACCCAGTACTTC
CDR3 protein: CASSKGGLAGVGETQYF

clone size: -
D gene: -
V gene: TRBV5-1
J gene: TRBJ2-3
CDR3 DNA: TGCGCCAGCAGCCAAACCCTAGCAACAGATACGCAGTATTTT
CDR3 protein: CASSQTLATDTQYF

clone size: -
D gene: -
V gene: TRBV11-3
J gene: TRBJ2-7
CDR3 DNA: TGTGCCAGCAGCTTAGGAGGTAAACACTACGAGCAATACTTC
CDR3 protein: CASSLGGKHYEQYF

clone size: once
D gene: TRBD1
V gene: TRBV5-4
J gene: TRBJ2-7
CDR3 DNA: TGTGCCAGCAGCGAGGGACAGGGCCCCTTCGAGCAGTACTTC
CDR3 protein: CASSEGQGPFEQYF

clone size: -
D gene: TRBD2
V gene: TRBV27
J gene: TRBJ2-5
CDR3 DNA: TGTGCCAGCAGTTCCTGGACTAGCGGGAGTCCCGAGACCCAGTACTTC
CDR3 protein: CASSSWTSGSPETQYF

clone size: -
D gene: -
V gene: TRBV29-1
J gene: TRBJ2-3
CDR3 DNA: TGCAGCGTTGAAGCCCCTATTAGGAATACGCAGTATTTT
CDR3 protein: CSVEAPIRNTQYF

clone size: -
D gene: -
V gene: TRBV5-6
J gene: TRBJ1-1
CDR3 DNA: TGTGCCAGCAGCTTTTCCGGCGGGGGATTGAACACTGAAGCTTTCTTT
CDR3 protein: CASSFSGGGLNTEAFF

clone size: -
D gene: -
V gene: TRBV28
J gene: TRBJ2-3
CDR3 DNA: TGTGCCAGCAGTCCCATGTTCGGGGAGTCGACAGATACGCAGTATTTT
CDR3 protein: CASSPMFGESTDTQYF

clone size: -
D gene: -
V gene: TRBV6-1
J gene: TRBJ1-1
CDR3 DNA: TGTGCCAGCAATCGAGGCACTGAAGCTTTCTTT
CDR3 protein: CASNRGTEAFF

clone size: -
D gene: TRBD2
V gene: TRBV10-2
J gene: TRBJ2-1
CDR3 DNA: TGCGCCAGCAGTGAGTTTAAAGGGACTAGCGGCAACAATGAGCAGTTCTTC
CDR3 protein: CASSEFKGTSGNNEQFF

clone size: -
D gene: TRBD2
V gene: TRBV5-1
J gene: TRBJ2-5
CDR3 DNA: TGCGCCAGCAGTGGCGGAATAGCGGGAGAGACCCAGTACTTC
CDR3 protein: CASSGGIAGETQYF

clone size: -
D gene: TRBD1
V gene: TRBV5-1
J gene: TRBJ2-2
CDR3 DNA: TGCGCCAGCAGCTTAGGGGGCACGGACACCGGGGAGCTGTTTTTT
CDR3 protein: CASSLGGTDTGELFF

clone size: few
D gene: -
V gene: TRBV4-1
J gene: TRBJ1-4
CDR3 DNA: TGCGCCAGCAGCCCCTACTACAGGGTGACCACTAATGAAAAACTGTTTTTT
CDR3 protein: CASSPYYRVTTNEKLFF

clone size: -
D gene: -
V gene: TRBV18
J gene: TRBJ1-1
CDR3 DNA: TGTGCCAGCTCCCCGGTTGGGGGGCCCACTGAAGCTTTCTTT
CDR3 protein: CASSPVGGPTEAFF

clone size: -
D gene: TRBD1
V gene: TRBV6-6
J gene: TRBJ2-7
CDR3 DNA: TGTGCCAGCAGTTACTGGGGACAGTCGACCTCCTACGAGCAGTACTTC
CDR3 protein: CASSYWGQSTSYEQYF

clone size: -
D gene: -
V gene: TRBV7-9
J gene: TRBJ2-1
CDR3 DNA: TGTGCCAGCAGCCCTAGAGGGGGGAGCTCCTACAATGAGCAGTTCTTC
CDR3 protein: CASSPRGGSSYNEQFF

clone size: -
D gene: -
V gene: TRBV21-1
J gene: TRBJ2-5
CDR3 DNA: TGTGCCAGCAGCAAAGTACAGGGGGACCAAGAGACCCAGTACTTC
CDR3 protein: CASSKVQGDQETQYF

clone size: once
D gene: TRBD2
V gene: TRBV11-2
J gene: TRBJ2-3
CDR3 DNA: TGTGCCAGCAGCCCCCGGGGGGCGGGAGGAGATACGCAGTATTTT
CDR3 protein: CASSPRGAGGDTQYF

clone size: few
D gene: -
V gene: TRBV6-6
J gene: TRBJ1-3
CDR3 DNA: TGTGCCAGCAGTAGAAGCCCCTCTGGAAACACCATATATTTT
CDR3 protein: CASSRSPSGNTIYF

clone size: -
D gene: -
V gene: TRBV2
J gene: TRBJ2-7
CDR3 DNA: TGTGCCAGCAGTCCCCGGCACGAGCAGTACTTC
CDR3 protein: CASSPRHEQYF

clone size: -
D gene: -
V gene: TRBV7-2
J gene: TRBJ2-7
CDR3 DNA: TGTGCCAGCAGCCCCGACATTATCAAGGCCGAGCAGTACTTC
CDR3 protein: CASSPDIIKAEQYF

clone size: once
D gene: -
V gene: TRBV29-1
J gene: TRBJ2-1
CDR3 DNA: TGCAGCTCTCGACTAGGGCATGAGCAGTTCTTC
CDR3 protein: CSSRLGHEQFF

clone size: -
D gene: -
V gene: TRBV6-5
J gene: TRBJ1-1
CDR3 DNA: TGTGCCAGCAGTTATATGGGGGGGACTGAAGCTTTCTTT
CDR3 protein: CASSYMGGTEAFF

clone size: once
D gene: TRBD1
V gene: TRBV12-5
J gene: TRBJ1-2
CDR3 DNA: TGTGCTAGTGGTTTGGTACTGGGACAGGGGAGAGGTAGGGGCTATGGCTACACCTTC
CDR3 protein: CASGLVLGQGRGRGYGYTF

clone size: -
D gene: -
V gene: TRBV5-1
J gene: TRBJ1-5
CDR3 DNA: TGCGCCAGCAGCTTGGAGAGTTTTCTCGATCAGCCCCAGCATTTT
CDR3 protein: CASSLESFLDQPQHF

clone size: -
D gene: -
V gene: TRBV7-8
J gene: TRBJ1-5
CDR3 DNA: TGTGCCAGCAGCTATGGGGGTCGCAATCAGCCCCAGCATTTT
CDR3 protein: CASSYGGRNQPQHF

clone size: -
D gene: TRBD1
V gene: TRBV5-1
J gene: TRBJ1-1
CDR3 DNA: TGCGCCAGCAGCTTTCCCTCCGGGACAGAAAACACTGAAGCTTTCTTT
CDR3 protein: CASSFPSGTENTEAFF

clone size: -
D gene: -
V gene: TRBV9
J gene: TRBJ1-5
CDR3 DNA: TGTGCCAGCAGCGTAGGCCCCACCGGGAATCAGCCCCAGCATTTT
CDR3 protein: CASSVGPTGNQPQHF

clone size: -
D gene: -
V gene: TRBV9
J gene: TRBJ1-1
CDR3 DNA: TGTGCCAGCAGCGTAGGCGGGAGCACTGAAGCTTTCTTT
CDR3 protein: CASSVGGSTEAFF

clone size: -
D gene: -
V gene: TRBV11-1
J gene: TRBJ2-2
CDR3 DNA: TGTGCCAGCAGCCTTTGGGGCTTCGGGGGGAACACCGGGGAGCTGTTTTTT
CDR3 protein: CASSLWGFGGNTGELFF

clone size: -
D gene: -
V gene: TRBV19
J gene: TRBJ1-2
CDR3 DNA: TGTGCCAGTAGTCCACAACCCGACAGTCCCAATGGCTACACCTTC
CDR3 protein: CASSPQPDSPNGYTF

clone size: -
D gene: -
V gene: TRBV7-2
J gene: TRBJ2-7
CDR3 DNA: TGTGCCAGCAGCCCTCCTGGGGCGGCCACCTACGAGCAGTACTTC
CDR3 protein: CASSPPGAATYEQYF

clone size: few
D gene: TRBD1
V gene: TRBV5-1
J gene: TRBJ1-1
CDR3 DNA: TGCGCCAGCAGCTTAAACCAGGGGGCCCGGACTGAAGCTTTCTTT
CDR3 protein: CASSLNQGARTEAFF

clone size: -
D gene: TRBD1
V gene: TRBV29-1
J gene: TRBJ2-7
CDR3 DNA: TGCAGCGTTGACGCAGGGGGTGGCGAGCAGTACTTC
CDR3 protein: CSVDAGGGEQYF

clone size: -
D gene: -
V gene: TRBV5-1
J gene: TRBJ2-1
CDR3 DNA: TGCGCCAGCAGCTTGGTTAGCGGTTCGGATGAGCAGTTCTTC
CDR3 protein: CASSLVSGSDEQFF